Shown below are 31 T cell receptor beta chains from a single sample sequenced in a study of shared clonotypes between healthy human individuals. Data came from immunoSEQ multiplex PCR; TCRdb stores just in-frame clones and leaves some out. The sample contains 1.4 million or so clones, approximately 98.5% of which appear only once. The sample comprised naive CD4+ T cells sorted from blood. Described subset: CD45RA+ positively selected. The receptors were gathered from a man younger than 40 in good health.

Written as DNA, the CDR3 is TGTGCCAGCTCACCAACAACAGGGGATGATACGCAGTATTTT. Residues: CASSPTTGDDTQYF. This chain joins TRBV18 and TRBJ2-3; 7 nucleotides align to TRBD1. This CDR3 has 14 residues. CDR1 and CDR2 (germline): KGHSH, LQKENI. J gave up 6 bases and V 2 bases, and 5 bases lay outside the gene matches.

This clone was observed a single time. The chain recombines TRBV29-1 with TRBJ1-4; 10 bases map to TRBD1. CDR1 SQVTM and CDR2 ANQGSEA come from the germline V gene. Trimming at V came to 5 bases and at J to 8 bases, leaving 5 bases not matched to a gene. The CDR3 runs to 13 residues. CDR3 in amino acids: CSVRGQGNEKLFF. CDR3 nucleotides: TGCAGCGTTCGGGGACAGGGGAACGAAAAACTGTTTTTT.

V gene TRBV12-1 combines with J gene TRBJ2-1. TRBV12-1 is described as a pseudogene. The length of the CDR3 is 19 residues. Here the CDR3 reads CASSFRTEGGLTFHNEQFF. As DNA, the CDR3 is TGTGCCAGCAGCTTTAGGACAGAGGGCGGACTAACCTTCCACAATGAGCAGTTCTTC.

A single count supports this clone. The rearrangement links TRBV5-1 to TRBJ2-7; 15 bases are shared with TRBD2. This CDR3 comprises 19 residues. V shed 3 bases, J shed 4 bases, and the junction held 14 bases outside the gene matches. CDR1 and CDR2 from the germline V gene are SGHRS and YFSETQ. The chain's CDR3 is CASSSLPGLAGGVVYEQYF. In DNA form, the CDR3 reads TGCGCCAGCAGCTCTCTCCCGGGACTAGCGGGAGGAGTAGTTTACGAGCAGTACTTC.

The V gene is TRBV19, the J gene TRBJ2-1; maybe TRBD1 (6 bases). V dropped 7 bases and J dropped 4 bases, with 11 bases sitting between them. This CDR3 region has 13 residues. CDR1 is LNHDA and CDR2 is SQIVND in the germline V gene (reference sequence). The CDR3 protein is CASTATGYNEQFF. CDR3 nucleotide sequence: TGTGCCAGTACAGCAACAGGGTACAATGAGCAGTTCTTC. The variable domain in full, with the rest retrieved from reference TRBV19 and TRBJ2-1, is DGGITQSPKYLFRKEGQNVTLSCEQNLNHDAMYWYRQDPGQGLRLIYYSQIVNDFQKGDIAEGYSVSREKKESFPLTVTSAQKNPTAFYLCASTATGYNEQFFGPGTRLTVL.

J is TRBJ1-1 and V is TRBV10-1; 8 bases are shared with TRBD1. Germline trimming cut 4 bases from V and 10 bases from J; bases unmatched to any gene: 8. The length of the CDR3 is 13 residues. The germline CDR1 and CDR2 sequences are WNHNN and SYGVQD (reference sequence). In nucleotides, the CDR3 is TGCGCCAGCAGTGGGGACAGGAGGGCACGAGCTTTCTTT. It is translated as CASSGDRRARAFF.

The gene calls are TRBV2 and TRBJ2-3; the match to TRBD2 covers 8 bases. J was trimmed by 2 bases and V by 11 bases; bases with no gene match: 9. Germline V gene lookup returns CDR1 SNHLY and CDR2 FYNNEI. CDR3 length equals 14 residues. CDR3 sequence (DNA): TGTGCCGCCCCCCGGGAGGGAGTCACAGATACGCAGTATTTT. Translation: CAAPREGVTDTQYF.

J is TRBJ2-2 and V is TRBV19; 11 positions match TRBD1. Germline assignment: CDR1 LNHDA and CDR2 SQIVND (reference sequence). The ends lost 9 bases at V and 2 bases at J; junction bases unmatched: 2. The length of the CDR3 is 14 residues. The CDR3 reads CASRTGGNTGELFF. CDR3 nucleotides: TGTGCCAGCCGGACAGGGGGCAACACCGGGGAGCTGTTTTTT.

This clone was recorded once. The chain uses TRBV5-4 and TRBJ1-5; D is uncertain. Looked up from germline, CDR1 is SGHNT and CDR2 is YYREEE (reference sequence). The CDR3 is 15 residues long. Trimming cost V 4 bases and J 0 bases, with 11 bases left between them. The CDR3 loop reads CASSKDGNSNQPQHF. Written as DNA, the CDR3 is TGTGCCAGCAGCAAGGACGGGAATAGCAATCAGCCCCAGCATTTT.

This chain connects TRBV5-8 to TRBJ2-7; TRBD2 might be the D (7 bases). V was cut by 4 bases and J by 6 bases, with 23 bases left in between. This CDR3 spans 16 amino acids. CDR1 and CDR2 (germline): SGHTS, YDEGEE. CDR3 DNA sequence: TGTGCCAGCAGCCCGGGGGTCGGGGGGCCCCTAGGCGAGCAGTACTTC. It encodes CASSPGVGGPLGEQYF.

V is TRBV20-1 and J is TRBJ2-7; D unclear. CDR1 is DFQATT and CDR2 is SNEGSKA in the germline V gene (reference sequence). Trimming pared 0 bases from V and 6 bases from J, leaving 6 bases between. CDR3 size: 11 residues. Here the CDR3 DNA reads TGCAGTGCTAGAGATTTCGGCGAGCAGTACTTC. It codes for CSARDFGEQYF.

CDR3 nucleotides: TGTGCCAGCAGCTTGTCTCCAGTGGGCGGCTACACCTTC. It is translated as CASSLSPVGGYTF. The chain couples TRBV7-8 to TRBJ1-2, with D unclear. The germline V gene encodes CDR1 SGHVS and CDR2 FQNEAQ. V was trimmed by 3 bases and J by 8 bases, leaving 13 bases between them. This CDR3 has 13 residues.

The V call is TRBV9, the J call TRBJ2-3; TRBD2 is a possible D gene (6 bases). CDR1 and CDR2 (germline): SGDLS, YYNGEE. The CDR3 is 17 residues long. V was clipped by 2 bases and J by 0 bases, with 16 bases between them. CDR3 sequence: CASSVSAAGLSTDTQYF. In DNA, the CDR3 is TGTGCCAGCAGCGTGAGTGCCGCGGGACTCAGCACAGATACGCAGTATTTT.

CDR3 loop: CASSLRSSSYEQYF. CDR3 DNA: TGTGCCAGTAGTCTCCGGTCCAGCTCCTACGAGCAGTACTTC. The chain combines TRBV19 with TRBJ2-7, with D uncertain. The CDR3 covers 14 residues. The V gene's germline CDR1 is LNHDA and CDR2 SQIVND (reference sequence). The V end lost 5 bases, the J end lost 0 bases, and 11 bases lay between the germline ends.

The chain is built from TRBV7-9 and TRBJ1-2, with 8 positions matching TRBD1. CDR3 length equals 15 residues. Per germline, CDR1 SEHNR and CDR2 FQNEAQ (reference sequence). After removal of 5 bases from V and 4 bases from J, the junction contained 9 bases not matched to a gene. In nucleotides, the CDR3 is TGTGCCAGCAGCCACGCAGCAGGGGGCGGCTATGGCTACACCTTC. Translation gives CASSHAAGGGYGYTF. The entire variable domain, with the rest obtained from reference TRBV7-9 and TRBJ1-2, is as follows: DTGVSQNPRHKITKRGQNVTFRCDPISEHNRLYWYRQTLGQGPEFLTYFQNEAQLEKSRLLSDRFSAERPKGSFSTLEIQRTEQGDSAMYLCASSHAAGGGYGYTFGSGTRLTVV.

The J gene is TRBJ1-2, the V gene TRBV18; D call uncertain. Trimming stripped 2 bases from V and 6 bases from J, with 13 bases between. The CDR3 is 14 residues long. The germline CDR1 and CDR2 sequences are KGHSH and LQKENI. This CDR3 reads CASSPNGGIHGYTF. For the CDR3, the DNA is TGTGCCAGCTCACCAAATGGAGGGATCCATGGCTACACCTTC.

CDR3: CASSLQGDYYGYTF. As DNA, the CDR3 is TGTGCCAGCAGCTTACAGGGGGATTACTATGGCTACACCTTC. This rearrangement joins TRBV11-2 to TRBJ1-2, with 7 bases lining up with TRBD1. CDR3 length equals 14 residues. The V and J ends lost 2 bases and 3 bases, in that order; junction bases with no gene match: 3. The germline V gene encodes CDR1 SGHAT and CDR2 FQNNGV.

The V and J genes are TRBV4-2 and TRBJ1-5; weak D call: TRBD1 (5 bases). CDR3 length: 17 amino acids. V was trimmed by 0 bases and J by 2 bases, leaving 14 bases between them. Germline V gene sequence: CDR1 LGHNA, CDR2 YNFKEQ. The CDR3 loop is CASSQDAETDRNQPQHF. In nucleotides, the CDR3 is TGTGCCAGCAGCCAAGACGCCGAGACAGATCGCAATCAGCCCCAGCATTTT.

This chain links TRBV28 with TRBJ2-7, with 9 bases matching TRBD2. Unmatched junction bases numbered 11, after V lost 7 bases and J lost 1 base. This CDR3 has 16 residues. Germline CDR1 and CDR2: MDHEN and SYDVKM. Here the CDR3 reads CASNQLGLAASYEQYF. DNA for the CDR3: TGTGCCAGCAACCAACTGGGACTAGCTGCTTCCTACGAGCAGTACTTC. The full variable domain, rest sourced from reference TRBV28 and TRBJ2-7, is DVKVTQSSRYLVKRTGEKVFLECVQDMDHENMFWYRQDPGLGLRLIYFSYDVKMKEKGDIPEGYSVSREKKERFSLILESASTNQTSMYLCASNQLGLAASYEQYFGPGTRLTVT.

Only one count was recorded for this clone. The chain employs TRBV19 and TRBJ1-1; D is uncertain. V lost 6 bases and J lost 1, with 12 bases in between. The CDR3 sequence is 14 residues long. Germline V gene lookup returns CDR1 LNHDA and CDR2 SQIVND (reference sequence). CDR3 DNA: TGTGCCAGTAGGATATGGGAGAGGAACACTGAAGCTTTCTTT. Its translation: CASRIWERNTEAFF.

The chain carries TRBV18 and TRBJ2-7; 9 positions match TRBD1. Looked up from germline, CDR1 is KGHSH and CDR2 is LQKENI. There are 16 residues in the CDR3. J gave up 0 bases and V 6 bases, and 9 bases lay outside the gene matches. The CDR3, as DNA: TGTGCCAGCTCGCAGGGGACAGGGTTAAGCTCCTACGAGCAGTACTTC. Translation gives CASSQGTGLSSYEQYF.

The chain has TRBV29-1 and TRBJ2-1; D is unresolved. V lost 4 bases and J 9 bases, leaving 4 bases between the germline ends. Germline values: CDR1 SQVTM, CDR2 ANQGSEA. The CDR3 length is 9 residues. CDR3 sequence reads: CSVVGEQFF. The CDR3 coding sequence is TGCAGCGTTGTGGGTGAGCAGTTCTTC.

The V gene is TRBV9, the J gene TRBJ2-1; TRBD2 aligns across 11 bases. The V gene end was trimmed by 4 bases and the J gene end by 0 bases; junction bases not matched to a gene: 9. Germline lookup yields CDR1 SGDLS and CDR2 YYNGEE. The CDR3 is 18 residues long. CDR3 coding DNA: TGTGCCAGCAGCTCTAAAGGGACTAGCGGAAGCTCCTACAATGAGCAGTTCTTC. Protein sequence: CASSSKGTSGSSYNEQFF.

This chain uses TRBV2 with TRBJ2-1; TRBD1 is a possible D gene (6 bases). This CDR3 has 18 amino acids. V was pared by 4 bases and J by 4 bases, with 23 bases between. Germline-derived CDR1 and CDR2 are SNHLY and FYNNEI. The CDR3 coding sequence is TGTGCCAGCAGTGGGATGCCAGGGTGGGACACTTCTTACAATGAGCAGTTCTTC. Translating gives CASSGMPGWDTSYNEQFF.

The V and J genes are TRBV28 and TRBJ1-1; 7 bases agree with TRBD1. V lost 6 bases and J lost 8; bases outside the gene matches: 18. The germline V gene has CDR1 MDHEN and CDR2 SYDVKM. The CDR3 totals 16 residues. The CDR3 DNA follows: TGTGCCAGCAGGGTACCGGGGACAGCGGATTCGCCCGAAGCTTTCTTT. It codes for CASRVPGTADSPEAFF.

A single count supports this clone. The CDR3 sequence: CASSLLQLQETQYF. The CDR3, as DNA: TGTGCCAGCAGCCTCCTCCAGCTCCAAGAGACCCAGTACTTC. The genes are TRBV14 and TRBJ2-5; D uncertain. CDR1 is SGHDN and CDR2 is FVKESK in the germline V gene. The CDR3 runs to 14 residues. Trimming pared 4 bases from V and 1 base from J, leaving 10 bases between. The full variable domain, its missing parts supplied by reference TRBV14 and TRBJ2-5, is EAGVTQFPSHSVIEKGQTVTLRCDPISGHDNLYWYRRVMGKEIKFLLHFVKESKQDESGMPNNRFLAERTGGTYSTLKVQPAELEDSGVYFCASSLLQLQETQYFGPGTRLLVL.

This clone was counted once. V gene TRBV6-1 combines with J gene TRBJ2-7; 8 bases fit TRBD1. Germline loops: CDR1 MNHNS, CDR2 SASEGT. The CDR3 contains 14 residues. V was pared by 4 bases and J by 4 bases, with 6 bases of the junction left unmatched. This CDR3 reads CASSGGTGGYEQYF. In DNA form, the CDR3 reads TGTGCCAGCAGTGGCGGGACAGGCGGTTACGAGCAGTACTTC.

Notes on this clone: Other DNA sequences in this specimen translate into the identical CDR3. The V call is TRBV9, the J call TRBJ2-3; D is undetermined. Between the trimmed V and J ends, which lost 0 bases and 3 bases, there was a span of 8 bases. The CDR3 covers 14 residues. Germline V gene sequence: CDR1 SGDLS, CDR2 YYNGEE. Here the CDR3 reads CASSVEVGTDTQYF. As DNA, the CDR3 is TGTGCCAGCAGCGTAGAAGTGGGTACAGATACGCAGTATTTT.

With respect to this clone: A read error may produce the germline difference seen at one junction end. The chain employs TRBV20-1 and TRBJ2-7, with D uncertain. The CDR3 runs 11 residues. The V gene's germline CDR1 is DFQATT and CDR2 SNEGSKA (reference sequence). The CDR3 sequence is CSARDRSERYF. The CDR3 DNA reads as TGCAGTGCTAGAGATCGGAGCGAGCGGTACTTC.

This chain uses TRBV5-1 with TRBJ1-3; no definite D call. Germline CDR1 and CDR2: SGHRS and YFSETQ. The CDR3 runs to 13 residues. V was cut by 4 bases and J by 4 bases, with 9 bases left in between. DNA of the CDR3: TGCGCCAGCAGCGGCCAAGAGGGAAACACCATATATTTT. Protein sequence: CASSGQEGNTIYF.

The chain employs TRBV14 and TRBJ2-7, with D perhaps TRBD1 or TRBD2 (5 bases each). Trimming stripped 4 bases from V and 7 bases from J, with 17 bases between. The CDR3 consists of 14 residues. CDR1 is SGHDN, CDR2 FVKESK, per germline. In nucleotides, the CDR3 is TGTGCCAGCAGCCCAAGGGGTCCGGGGTGGGAGCAGTACTTC. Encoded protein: CASSPRGPGWEQYF. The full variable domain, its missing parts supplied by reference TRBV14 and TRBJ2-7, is EAGVTQFPSHSVIEKGQTVTLRCDPISGHDNLYWYRRVMGKEIKFLLHFVKESKQDESGMPNNRFLAERTGGTYSTLKVQPAELEDSGVYFCASSPRGPGWEQYFGPGTRLTVT.